Listed here are 26 T cell receptor beta chains from one sample, sequenced in a study of cytomegalovirus exposure and HLA in healthy donors (TCRdb year 2017). The method was the immunoSEQ multiplex PCR assay. TCRdb provides this immuneACCESS table in a form limited to in-frame rearrangements. Some clones are lacking; in checked studies, under half of them reflect an unresolved V gene, and why the rest are absent is not known. For this sample the table gives hundreds of thousands of clones, of which around 86% were detected only once. Of the sample, 2% to 2.5% is held by the ten largest clones. The specimen sequenced was PBMCs. The receptors shown here come from a young woman in good health and CMV-seropositive.

This chain joins TRBV28 and TRBJ1-4, with D unclear. Germline V gives CDR1 MDHEN, CDR2 SYDVKM. CDR3 size: 14 residues. V was cut by 6 bases and J by 7 bases, with 15 bases left in between. The CDR3 coding sequence is TGTGCCAGCAGGGGAGACACTATTACTGAAAAACTGTTTTTT. The encoded protein is CASRGDTITEKLFF.

The V and J genes are TRBV7-9 and TRBJ1-1; D gene ambiguous. CDR1 and CDR2 (germline): SEHNR, FQNEAQ (reference sequence). The V gene lost 1 base and the J gene lost 6 bases, with 9 bases spanning the gap. The CDR3 consists of 13 residues. CDR3 region: CASSLGGVAEAFF. As DNA, the CDR3 is TGTGCCAGCAGCTTAGGCGGTGTCGCTGAAGCTTTCTTT.

This sequence joins TRBV25-1 and TRBJ1-1; D call uncertain. Trimming took off 3 bases at V and 6 bases at J, with 11 bases between the two ends. Germline loops: CDR1 MGHDK, CDR2 SYGVNS. This CDR3 spans 13 amino acids. Here the CDR3 DNA reads TGTGCCAGCAGTGACGTAAATTCCCCTGAAGCTTTCTTT. It yields the protein CASSDVNSPEAFF.

The V gene is TRBV5-1, the J gene TRBJ1-4; D unresolved. This CDR3 spans 15 amino acids. Trimming cost V 1 base and J 8 bases, with 15 bases left between them. The germline V gene has CDR1 SGHRS and CDR2 YFSETQ. The CDR3: CASSLLEGRLEKLFF. CDR3 coding DNA: TGCGCCAGCAGCTTGTTGGAGGGTCGTTTGGAAAAACTGTTTTTT.

This sequence joins TRBV27 and TRBJ2-3; 10 bases map to TRBD2. The CDR3 runs to 14 residues. In germline, CDR1 is MNHEY, CDR2 SMNVEV (reference sequence). V shed 10 bases, J shed 3 bases, and the junction held 7 bases outside the gene matches. Written as DNA, the CDR3 is TGTGCCACCACCACTAGCGGGATGACAGATACGCAGTATTTT. Its translation is CATTTSGMTDTQYF.

The chain couples TRBV19 to TRBJ2-1; no clear D. V lost 8 bases, J lost 5 bases, and 7 bases lay in between. The CDR3 contains 11 residues. Germline CDR1 LNHDA, CDR2 SQIVND (reference sequence). The CDR3 here is CASYFDNEQFF. The CDR3 DNA reads TGTGCCAGTTACTTCGACAATGAGCAGTTCTTC.

The chain joins TRBV11-2 to TRBJ1-2; 7 bases agree with TRBD1. Germline lookup yields CDR1 SGHAT and CDR2 FQNNGV. The CDR3 totals 16 residues. J gave up 7 bases and V 0 bases, and 11 bases lay outside the gene matches. The CDR3 coding sequence is TGTGCCAGCAGCTTAGAATATTTAGCAGGGGGAAGTGGCTACACCTTC. It specifies CASSLEYLAGGSGYTF.

The chain has TRBV5-8 and TRBJ1-5; D perhaps matches TRBD1 (6 bases). The germline V and J ends were trimmed by 7 bases and 0 bases, with 14 bases remaining between them. The CDR3 runs 15 residues. Germline lookup yields CDR1 SGHTS and CDR2 YDEGEE. In nucleotides, the CDR3 is TGTGCCAGCCGAGGGGGACGAAGTAGCAATCAGCCCCAGCATTTT. Translating it yields CASRGGRSSNQPQHF.

The J gene is TRBJ2-3, the V gene TRBV7-9; weak D call: TRBD2 (6 bases). V lost 5 bases and J 4 bases, leaving 16 bases between the germline ends. The CDR3 length is 15 residues. Germline CDR1 SEHNR, CDR2 FQNEAQ (reference sequence). CDR3 bases: TGTGCCAGCAGCCTGCTCGGGAGATGGGCAGATACGCAGTATTTT. Translation: CASSLLGRWADTQYF.

V and J are TRBV10-3 and TRBJ2-3; possibly TRBD2 for D (5 bases). The V gene lost 6 bases and the J gene lost 2 bases, with 6 bases spanning the gap. Germline V gene sequence: CDR1 ENHRY, CDR2 SYGVKD. The CDR3 totals 12 residues. The CDR3 region has the DNA TGTGCCATCAGGGACTTCACAGATACGCAGTATTTT. It yields the protein CAIRDFTDTQYF.

The chain carries TRBV10-1 and TRBJ1-2; 9 bases line up with TRBD1. This CDR3 is built from 13 residues. CDR1 and CDR2 from the germline V gene are WNHNN and SYGVQD (reference sequence). V lost 10 bases, J lost 4 bases, and 7 bases stayed unmatched. The DNA for the CDR3 is TGCGCCACCTACAGGGGGCGCGGCTATGGCTACACCTTC. Protein: CATYRGRGYGYTF.

The chain joins TRBV27 to TRBJ1-5; D might be TRBD1 (6 bases). Germline CDR1 is MNHEY and CDR2 is SMNVEV (reference sequence). This CDR3 region has 14 residues. V shed 3 bases and J shed 2 bases, with 8 bases lying between them. The CDR3 DNA follows: TGTGCCAGCAGTTTCAGGGGTGGCAATCAGCCCCAGCATTTT. Its protein product is CASSFRGGNQPQHF.

This clone occurred a few times. The chain joins TRBV18 to TRBJ2-7, with D unresolved. This CDR3 spans 13 amino acids. Germline V gene sequence: CDR1 KGHSH, CDR2 LQKENI. The germline V and J ends were trimmed by 0 bases and 7 bases, with 10 bases remaining between them. CDR3 DNA: TGTGCCAGCTCACCACCGATTGGGCTGGAGCAGTACTTC. Amino acids: CASSPPIGLEQYF. Variable domain in full (rest from reference TRBV18 and TRBJ2-7): NAGVMQNPRHLVRRRGQEARLRCSPMKGHSHVYWYRQLPEEGLKFMVYLQKENIIDESGMPKERFSAEFPKEGPSILRIQQVVRGDSAAYFCASSPPIGLEQYFGPGTRLTVT.

This clone has only one observation. The chain has TRBV4-2 and TRBJ2-7; 15 bases map to TRBD2. This CDR3 region has 19 residues. V shed 1 base, J shed 3 bases, and the junction held 10 bases outside the gene matches. The germline gives CDR1 LGHNA, CDR2 YNFKEQ. The CDR3 here is CASSQGSGLAGGKFYEQYF. The CDR3 coding sequence is TGTGCCAGCAGCCAAGGGTCTGGACTAGCGGGAGGGAAGTTCTACGAGCAGTACTTC.

This chain links TRBV5-6 with TRBJ2-3; unclear D gene. This CDR3 has 14 residues. From germline, CDR1 is SGHDT and CDR2 YYEEEE. V dropped 1 base and J dropped 2 bases, with 8 bases sitting between them. CDR3: CASSLSGFTDTQYF. CDR3 DNA sequence: TGTGCCAGCAGCTTGTCGGGTTTCACAGATACGCAGTATTTT.

The chain has TRBV7-9 and TRBJ2-1, with a tentative D call TRBD1 (6 bases). The germline V gene encodes CDR1 SEHNR and CDR2 FQNEAQ (reference sequence). This CDR3 spans 12 amino acids. V was shortened by 6 bases and J by 9 bases, with 12 bases between the two germline ends. As DNA, the CDR3 is TGTGCCAGCAGTCCCCAGGGGTCTGAGCAGTTCTTC. Encoded protein: CASSPQGSEQFF. The full variable domain, with the rest looked up from reference TRBV7-9 and TRBJ2-1, is DTGVSQNPRHKITKRGQNVTFRCDPISEHNRLYWYRQTLGQGPEFLTYFQNEAQLEKSRLLSDRFSAERPKGSFSTLEIQRTEQGDSAMYLCASSPQGSEQFFGPGTRLTVL.

The CDR3 sequence: CASSLYGGVGTEAFF. DNA of the CDR3: TGTGCCAGCAGTTTATATGGAGGAGTTGGCACTGAAGCTTTCTTT. The chain links TRBV27 to TRBJ1-1; D is undetermined. The CDR3 spans 15 residues. The V end lost 1 base, the J end lost 4 bases, and 13 bases lay between the germline ends. Germline-derived CDR1 and CDR2 are MNHEY and SMNVEV (reference sequence).

CDR3 residues: CASSLAYVQGDGKNEQYF. DNA of the CDR3: TGCGCCAGCAGCTTGGCCTACGTCCAGGGGGACGGAAAGAACGAGCAGTACTTC. The chain carries TRBV5-1 and TRBJ2-7, with 7 positions matching TRBD1. There are 18 residues in the CDR3. With V trimmed by 0 bases and J by 5 bases, 17 bases remained unmatched. Germline assignment: CDR1 SGHRS and CDR2 YFSETQ.

J is TRBJ2-5 and V is TRBV5-4, with D maybe TRBD1 (5 bases). The CDR3 is 15 amino acids. Germline assignment: CDR1 SGHNT and CDR2 YYREEE (reference sequence). Trimming shortened V by 4 bases and J by 4 bases, and 17 bases separated the two germline ends. The CDR3 region has the DNA TGTGCCAGCAGCCCCACCCCCGACAGTCTAGAGACCCAGTACTTC. It specifies CASSPTPDSLETQYF.

In DNA, the CDR3 is TGTGCCAGCAGTGGGGGACTAGCGGGAGTAGATGAGCAGTTCTTC. Residues: CASSGGLAGVDEQFF. This sequence joins TRBV6-4 and TRBJ2-1; TRBD2 matches 14 bases. J was trimmed by 8 bases and V by 4 bases; bases with no gene match: 4. The CDR3 contains 15 residues. The germline V gene encodes CDR1 MRHNA and CDR2 SNTAGT.

The gene calls are TRBV5-1 and TRBJ2-7, with 11 bases fitting TRBD2. Germline V gene sequence: CDR1 SGHRS, CDR2 YFSETQ. The CDR3 covers 15 residues. V trimming: 5 bases; J trimming: 3 bases; junction bases outside the gene matches: 7. The CDR3 coding sequence is TGCGCCAGCAGTTTTCCGGGACTAGCGGTCTACGAGCAGTACTTC. Its protein product is CASSFPGLAVYEQYF.

The V call is TRBV9, the J call TRBJ1-1; D might be TRBD1 (5 bases). Germline V gene lookup returns CDR1 SGDLS and CDR2 YYNGEE. V was trimmed by 4 bases and J by 3 bases, leaving 10 bases between them. CDR3 length: 13 residues. In DNA form, the CDR3 reads TGTGCCAGCAGCCCAGGGACTTACACTGAAGCTTTCTTT. Its translation is CASSPGTYTEAFF.

CDR3 residues: CASSQANEQYF. The CDR3, as DNA: TGCGCCAGCAGCCAAGCTAACGAGCAGTACTTC. V gene TRBV4-1 combines with J gene TRBJ2-7; D is unclear. Trimming shortened V by 1 base and J by 5 bases, and 3 bases separated the two germline ends. Germline V gene sequence: CDR1 MGHRA, CDR2 YSYEKL. The CDR3 totals 11 residues.

V gene TRBV18 combines with J gene TRBJ2-1; possibly TRBD1 for D (6 bases). V lost 0 bases and J lost 9, with 24 bases in between. The CDR3 is made up of 18 amino acids. From germline, CDR1 is KGHSH and CDR2 LQKENI. The CDR3 nucleotides are TGTGCCAGCTCACCACCGACAGGACTTTTGGTCCCTTTGGGTGAGCAGTTCTTC. Its protein is CASSPPTGLLVPLGEQFF.

This clone was seen once. The chain is built from TRBV5-1 and TRBJ1-3, with D hard to call. The V gene lost 0 bases and the J gene lost 1 base, with 5 bases spanning the gap. CDR1 and CDR2 from the germline V gene are SGHRS and YFSETQ. This CDR3 is built from 14 residues. CDR3 bases: TGCGCCAGCAGCTTGGCCCTATCTGGAAACACCATATATTTT. This gives the protein CASSLALSGNTIYF.

J is TRBJ2-1 and V is TRBV27, with TRBD2 identical over 14 bases. This CDR3 is 13 amino acids long. Looked up from germline, CDR1 is MNHEY and CDR2 is SMNVEV (reference sequence). Trimming removed 8 bases from V and 9 bases from J; junction bases left unmatched: 3. Written as DNA, the CDR3 is TGTGCCAGCGGGGGACTAGCGGGAGTTGAGCAGTTCTTC. Translated: CASGGLAGVEQFF.